This T cell receptor (beta chain) came from a study of T cells in localized non-small cell lung cancer. Notes on the study in general: Median detection of top 100 tumor clones in adjacent lung was 57 clones. Among blood samples, higher T cell density accompanied longer overall survival.

Trimming shortened V by 4 bases and J by 4 bases, and 19 bases separated the two germline ends. The CDR3 is 16 residues long. Germline V gene data show CDR1 as SGDLS and CDR2 as YYNGEE. In the case of this clone: The antigen is not known.

Sequencing was performed with immunoSEQ multiplex PCR; in TCRdb, only in-frame clones are kept and a portion is missing. This sample yields around 29,000 clones, of which around nine tenths are seen a single time; 10% to 15% belongs to the top ten. The J gene is TRBJ2-3, the V gene TRBV9; the D gene is possibly TRBD1 (6 bases). This receptor was taken from a female donor aged 60 or older with stage III squamous cell lung carcinoma. The source was peripheral blood, collected before any cancer treatment. The CDR3: CASSPRDTGRPDTQYF. The CDR3 DNA is TGTGCCAGCAGCCCCCGGGACACCGGGCGGCCAGATACGCAGTATTTT. Filled out from reference TRBV9 and TRBJ2-3, the complete variable domain reads DSGVTQTPKHLITATGQRVTLRCSPRSGDLSVYWYQQSLDQGLQFLIQYYNGEERAKGNILERFSAQQFPDLHSELNLSSLELGDSALYFCASSPRDTGRPDTQYFGPGTRLTVL.